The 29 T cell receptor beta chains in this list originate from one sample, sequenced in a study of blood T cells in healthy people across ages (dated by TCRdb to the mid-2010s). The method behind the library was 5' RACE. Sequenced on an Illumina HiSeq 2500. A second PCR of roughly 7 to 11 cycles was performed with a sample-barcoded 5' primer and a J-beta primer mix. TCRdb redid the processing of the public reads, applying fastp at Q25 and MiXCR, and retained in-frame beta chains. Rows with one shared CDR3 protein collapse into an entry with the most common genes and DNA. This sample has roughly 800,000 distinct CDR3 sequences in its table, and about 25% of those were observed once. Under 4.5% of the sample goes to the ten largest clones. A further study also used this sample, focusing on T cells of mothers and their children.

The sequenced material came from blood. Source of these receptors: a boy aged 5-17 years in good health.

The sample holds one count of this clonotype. CDR3 protein: CSARTGLQNYEQYF. The DNA of the CDR3 is TGCAGTGCCAGGACGGGACTCCAGAACTACGAGCAGTACTTC. The genes are TRBV20-1 and TRBJ2-7; maybe TRBD2 (6 bases). The germline V and J ends were trimmed by 6 bases and 3 bases, with 18 bases remaining between them. Germline assignment: CDR1 DFQATT and CDR2 SNEGSKA (reference sequence). The CDR3 is made up of 14 amino acids.

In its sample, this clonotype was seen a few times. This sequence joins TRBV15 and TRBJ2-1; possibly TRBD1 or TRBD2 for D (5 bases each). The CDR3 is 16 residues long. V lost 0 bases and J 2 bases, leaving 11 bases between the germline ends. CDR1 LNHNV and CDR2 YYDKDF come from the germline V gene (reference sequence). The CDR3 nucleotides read TGTGCCACCAGCAGAGAGGACGGGGCCCCCTACAATGAGCAGTTCTTC. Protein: CATSREDGAPYNEQFF.

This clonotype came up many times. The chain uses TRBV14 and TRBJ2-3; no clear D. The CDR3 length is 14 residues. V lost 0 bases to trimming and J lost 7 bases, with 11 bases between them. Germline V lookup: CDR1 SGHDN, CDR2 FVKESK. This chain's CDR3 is CASSQDLGSHTQYF. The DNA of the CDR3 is TGTGCCAGCAGCCAAGATCTAGGATCCCATACGCAGTATTTT.

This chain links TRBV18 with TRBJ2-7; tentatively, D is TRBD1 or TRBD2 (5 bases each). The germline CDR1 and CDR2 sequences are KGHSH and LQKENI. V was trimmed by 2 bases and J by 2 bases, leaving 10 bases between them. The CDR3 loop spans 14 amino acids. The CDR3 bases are TGTGCCAGCTCACCATCCCAGGGAGCCTACGAGCAGTACTTC. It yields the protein CASSPSQGAYEQYF.

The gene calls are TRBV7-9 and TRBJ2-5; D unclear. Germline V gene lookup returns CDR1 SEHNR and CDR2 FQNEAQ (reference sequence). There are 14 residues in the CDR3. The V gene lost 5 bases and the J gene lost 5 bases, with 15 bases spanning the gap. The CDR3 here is CASSHGLGGETQYF. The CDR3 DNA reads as TGTGCCAGCAGCCATGGGTTGGGTGGCGAGACCCAGTACTTC.

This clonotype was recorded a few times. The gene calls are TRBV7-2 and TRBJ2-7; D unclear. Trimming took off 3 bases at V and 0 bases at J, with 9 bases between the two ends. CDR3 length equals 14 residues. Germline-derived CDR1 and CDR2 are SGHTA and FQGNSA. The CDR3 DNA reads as TGTGCCAGCAGCTTTTCCGACGCCTCCTACGAGCAGTACTTC. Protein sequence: CASSFSDASYEQYF.

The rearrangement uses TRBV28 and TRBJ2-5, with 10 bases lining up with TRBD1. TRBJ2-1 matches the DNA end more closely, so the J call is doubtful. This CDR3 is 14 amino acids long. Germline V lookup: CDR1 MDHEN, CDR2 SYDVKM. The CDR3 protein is CASTGTGVSNEQFF. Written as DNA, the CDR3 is TGTGCCAGCACCGGGACAGGGGTTAGTAATGAGCAGTTCTTC.

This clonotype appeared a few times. CDR3 protein: CASRSGRGSYNSPLHF. CDR3 in DNA: TGTGCCAGCAGATCAGGGCGAGGGTCCTATAATTCACCCCTCCACTTT. This chain joins TRBV6-1 and TRBJ1-6, with a possible D match to TRBD1 (5 bases). Trimming stripped 6 bases from V and 1 base from J, with 13 bases between. CDR1 MNHNS and CDR2 SASEGT come from the germline V gene. The CDR3 covers 16 residues.

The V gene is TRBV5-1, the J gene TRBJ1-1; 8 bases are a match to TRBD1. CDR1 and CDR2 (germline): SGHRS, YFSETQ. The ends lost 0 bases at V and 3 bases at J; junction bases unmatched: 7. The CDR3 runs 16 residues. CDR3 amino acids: CASSLGDRGGDTEAFF. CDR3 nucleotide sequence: TGCGCCAGCAGCTTGGGCGACAGGGGAGGGGACACTGAAGCTTTCTTT.

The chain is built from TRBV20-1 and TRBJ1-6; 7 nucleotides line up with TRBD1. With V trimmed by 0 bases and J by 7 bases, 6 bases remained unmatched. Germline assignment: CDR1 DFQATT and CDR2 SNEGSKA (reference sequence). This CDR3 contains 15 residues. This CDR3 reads CSARDNDRVNSPLHF. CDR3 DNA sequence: TGCAGTGCTAGAGATAACGACAGGGTAAATTCACCCCTCCACTTT.

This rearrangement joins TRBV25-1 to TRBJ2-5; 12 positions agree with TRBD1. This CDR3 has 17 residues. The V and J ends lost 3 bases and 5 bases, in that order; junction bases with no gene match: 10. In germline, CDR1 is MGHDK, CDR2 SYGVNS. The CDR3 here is CASSDPAGTGGRETQYF. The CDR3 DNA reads TGTGCCAGCAGTGACCCGGCCGGGACAGGGGGCCGGGAGACCCAGTACTTC.

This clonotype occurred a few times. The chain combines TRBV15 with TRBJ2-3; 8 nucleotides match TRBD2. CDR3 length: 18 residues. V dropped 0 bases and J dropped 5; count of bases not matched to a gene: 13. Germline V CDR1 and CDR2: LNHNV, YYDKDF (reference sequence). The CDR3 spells CATSRDTWTSTTVDTQYF. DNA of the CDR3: TGTGCCACCAGCAGAGATACTTGGACTAGCACTACCGTAGATACGCAGTATTTT.

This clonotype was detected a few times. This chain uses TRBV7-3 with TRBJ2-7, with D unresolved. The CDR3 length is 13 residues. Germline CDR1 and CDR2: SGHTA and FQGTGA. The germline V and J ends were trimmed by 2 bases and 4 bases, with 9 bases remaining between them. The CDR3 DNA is TGTGCCAGCAGCTTAGAACCGGCTTACGAGCAGTACTTC. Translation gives CASSLEPAYEQYF.

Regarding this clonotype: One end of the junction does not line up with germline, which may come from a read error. CDR3 bases: TGTGCCAGCAGCTCCCTACGTGGGGACAGCTCCTACGAACAGTACTTC. Protein: CASSSLRGDSSYEQYF. The genes are TRBV7-8 and TRBJ2-7, with 7 bases lining up with TRBD1. Looked up from germline, CDR1 is SGHVS and CDR2 is FQNEAQ. This CDR3 has 16 amino acids.

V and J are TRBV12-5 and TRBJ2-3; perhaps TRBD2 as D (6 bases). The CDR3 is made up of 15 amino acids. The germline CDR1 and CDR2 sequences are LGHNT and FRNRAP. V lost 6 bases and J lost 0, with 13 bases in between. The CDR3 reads CASGRGDSSTDTQYF. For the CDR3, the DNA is TGTGCTAGTGGGCGAGGGGACTCTAGCACAGATACGCAGTATTTT.

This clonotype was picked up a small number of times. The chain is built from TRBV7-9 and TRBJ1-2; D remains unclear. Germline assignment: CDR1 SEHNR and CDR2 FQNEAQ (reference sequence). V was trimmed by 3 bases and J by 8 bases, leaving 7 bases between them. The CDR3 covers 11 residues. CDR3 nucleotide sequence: TGTGCCAGCAGCTTCCAGGAGGGCTACACCTTC. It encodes CASSFQEGYTF.

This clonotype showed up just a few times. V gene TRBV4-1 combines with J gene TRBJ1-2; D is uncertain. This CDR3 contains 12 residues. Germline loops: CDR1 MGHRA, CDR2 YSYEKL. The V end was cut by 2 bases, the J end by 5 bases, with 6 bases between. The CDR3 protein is CASSQRGYGYTF. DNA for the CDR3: TGCGCCAGCAGCCAAAGAGGTTATGGCTACACCTTC.

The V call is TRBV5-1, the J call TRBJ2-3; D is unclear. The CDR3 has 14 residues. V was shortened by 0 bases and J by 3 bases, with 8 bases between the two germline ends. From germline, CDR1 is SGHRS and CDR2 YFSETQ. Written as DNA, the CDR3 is TGCGCCAGCAGCTTGGGGGTTGGAACAGATACGCAGTATTTT. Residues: CASSLGVGTDTQYF.

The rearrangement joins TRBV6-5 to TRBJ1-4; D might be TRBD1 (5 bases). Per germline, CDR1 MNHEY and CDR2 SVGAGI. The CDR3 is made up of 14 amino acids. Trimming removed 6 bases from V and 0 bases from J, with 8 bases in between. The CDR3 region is CASRGLATNEKLFF. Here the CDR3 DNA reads TGTGCCAGCAGGGGGCTTGCAACTAATGAAAAACTGTTTTTT.

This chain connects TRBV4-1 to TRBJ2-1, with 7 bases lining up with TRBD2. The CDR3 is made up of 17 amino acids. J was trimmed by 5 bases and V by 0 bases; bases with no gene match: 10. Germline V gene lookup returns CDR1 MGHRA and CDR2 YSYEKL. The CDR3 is CASSQDRGEGPHNEQFF. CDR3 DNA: TGCGCCAGCAGCCAAGATCGGGGGGAGGGCCCGCACAATGAGCAGTTCTTC.

The CDR3 loop is CASSSFDTSGGPQETQYF. Written as DNA, the CDR3 is TGCGCCAGCAGCTCCTTCGATACTAGCGGGGGTCCACAAGAGACCCAGTACTTC. The chain employs TRBV5-1 and TRBJ2-5; TRBD2 aligns across 11 bases. The CDR3 has 18 residues. Germline CDR1 and CDR2: SGHRS and YFSETQ. With 3 bases clipped from V and 2 bases from J, the junction kept 12 bases outside the gene matches.

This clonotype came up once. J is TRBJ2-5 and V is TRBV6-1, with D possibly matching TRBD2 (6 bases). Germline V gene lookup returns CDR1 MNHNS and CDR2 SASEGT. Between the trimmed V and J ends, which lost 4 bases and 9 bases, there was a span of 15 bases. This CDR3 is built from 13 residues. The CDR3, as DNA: TGTGCCAGCAGTGGGTCTAGCGTCGAGGCCCAGTACTTC. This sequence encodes CASSGSSVEAQYF.

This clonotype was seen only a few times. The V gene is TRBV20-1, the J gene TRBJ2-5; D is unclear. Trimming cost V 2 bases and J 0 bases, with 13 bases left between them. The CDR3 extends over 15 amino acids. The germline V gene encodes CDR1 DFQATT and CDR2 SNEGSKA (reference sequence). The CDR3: CSARHPQVNQETQYF. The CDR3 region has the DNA TGCAGTGCTAGACACCCTCAGGTGAACCAAGAGACCCAGTACTTC.

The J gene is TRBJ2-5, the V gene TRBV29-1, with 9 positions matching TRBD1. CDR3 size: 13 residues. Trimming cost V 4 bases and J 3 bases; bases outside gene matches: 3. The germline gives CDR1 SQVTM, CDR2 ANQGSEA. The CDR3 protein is CSVGGTGKETQYF. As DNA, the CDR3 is TGCAGCGTTGGGGGGACAGGGAAAGAGACCCAGTACTTC.

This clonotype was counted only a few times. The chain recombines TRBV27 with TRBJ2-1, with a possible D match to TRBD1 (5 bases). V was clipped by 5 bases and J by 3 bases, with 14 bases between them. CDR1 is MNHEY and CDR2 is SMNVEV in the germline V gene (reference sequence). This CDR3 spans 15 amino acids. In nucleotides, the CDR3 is TGTGCCAGCAGTGCAGGGTATTGGGGCTACAATGAGCAGTTCTTC. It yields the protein CASSAGYWGYNEQFF.

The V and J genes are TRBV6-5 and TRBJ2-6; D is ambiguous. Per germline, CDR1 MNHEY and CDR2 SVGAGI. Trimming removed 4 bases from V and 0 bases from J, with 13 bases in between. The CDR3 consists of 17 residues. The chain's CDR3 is CASSSAGTASGANVLTF. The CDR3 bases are TGTGCCAGCAGTTCCGCCGGAACGGCCTCTGGGGCCAACGTCCTGACTTTC.

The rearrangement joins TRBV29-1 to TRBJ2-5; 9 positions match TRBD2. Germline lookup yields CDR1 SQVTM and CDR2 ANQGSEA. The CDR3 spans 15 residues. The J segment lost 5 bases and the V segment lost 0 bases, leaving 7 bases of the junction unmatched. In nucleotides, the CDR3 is TGCAGCGTTGAAGATCTGGGGACTAGCATGGAGACCCAGTACTTC. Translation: CSVEDLGTSMETQYF.

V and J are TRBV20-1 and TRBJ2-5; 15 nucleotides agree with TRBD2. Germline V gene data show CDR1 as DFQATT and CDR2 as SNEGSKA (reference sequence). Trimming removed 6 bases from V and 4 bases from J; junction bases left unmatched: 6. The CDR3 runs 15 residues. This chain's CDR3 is CSAISGLAGGETQYF. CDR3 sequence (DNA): TGCAGTGCAATATCGGGACTAGCGGGAGGAGAGACCCAGTACTTC.

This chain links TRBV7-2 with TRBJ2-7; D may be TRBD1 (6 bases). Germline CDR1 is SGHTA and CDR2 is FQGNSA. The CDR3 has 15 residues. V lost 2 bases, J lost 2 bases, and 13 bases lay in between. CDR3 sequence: CASSLQGDTTYEQYF. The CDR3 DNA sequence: TGTGCCAGCAGCTTACAAGGGGACACAACCTACGAGCAGTACTTC.